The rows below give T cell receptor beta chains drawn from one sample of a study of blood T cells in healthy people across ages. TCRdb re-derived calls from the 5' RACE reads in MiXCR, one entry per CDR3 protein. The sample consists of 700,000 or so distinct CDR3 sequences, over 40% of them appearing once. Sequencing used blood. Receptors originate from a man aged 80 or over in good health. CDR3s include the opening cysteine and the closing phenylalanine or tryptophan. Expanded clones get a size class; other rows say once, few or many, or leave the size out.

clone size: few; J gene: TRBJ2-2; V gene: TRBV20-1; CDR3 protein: CSARGASGGGNTGELFF
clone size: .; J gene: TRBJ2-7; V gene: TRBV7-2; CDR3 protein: CASSSLVGYSYEQYF
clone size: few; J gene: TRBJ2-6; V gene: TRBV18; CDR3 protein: CASSPRAGASGANVLTF
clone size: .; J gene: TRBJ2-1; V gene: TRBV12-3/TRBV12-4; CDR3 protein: CASSPNQAGGQQFF
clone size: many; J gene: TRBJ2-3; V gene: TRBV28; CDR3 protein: CASSNPGGSTDTQYF
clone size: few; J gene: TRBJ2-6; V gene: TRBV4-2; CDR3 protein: CASSQDNPGANVLTF
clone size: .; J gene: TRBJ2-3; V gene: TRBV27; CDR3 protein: CASSSLAGGPEYTQYF
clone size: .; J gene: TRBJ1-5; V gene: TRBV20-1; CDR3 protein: CSASGRTLHQPQHF
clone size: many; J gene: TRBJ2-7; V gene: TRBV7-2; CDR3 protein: CASSLRQVSYEQYF
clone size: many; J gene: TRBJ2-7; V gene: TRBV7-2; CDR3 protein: CASSLERDREQYF
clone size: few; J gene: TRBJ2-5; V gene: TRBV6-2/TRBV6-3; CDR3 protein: CASSPTGVRGETQYF
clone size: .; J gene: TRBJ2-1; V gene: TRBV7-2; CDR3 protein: CASSFGSPGFNKQFF
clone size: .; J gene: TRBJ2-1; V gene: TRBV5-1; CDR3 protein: CASSLAGGVAYNEQFF
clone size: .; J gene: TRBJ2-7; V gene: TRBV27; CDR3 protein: CASSRDRGQSYEQYF
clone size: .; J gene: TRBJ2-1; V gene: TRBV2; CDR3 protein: CASSPERESYNEQFF
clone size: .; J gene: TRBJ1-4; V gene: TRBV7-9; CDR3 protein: CASSSTGPANEKLFF
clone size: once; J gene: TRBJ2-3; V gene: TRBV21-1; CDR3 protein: CASSNFGTGPGGIARSFTDTQYF
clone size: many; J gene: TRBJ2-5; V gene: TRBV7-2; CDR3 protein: CASSQVAVKETQYF
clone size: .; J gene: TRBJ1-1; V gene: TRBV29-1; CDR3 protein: CSASENTEAFF
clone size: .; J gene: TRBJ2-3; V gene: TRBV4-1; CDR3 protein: CASSQVLGLELDTQYF
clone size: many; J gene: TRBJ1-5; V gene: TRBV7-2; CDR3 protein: CASSFQGNSNQPQHF
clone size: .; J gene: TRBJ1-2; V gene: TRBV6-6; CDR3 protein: CASELANYGYTF
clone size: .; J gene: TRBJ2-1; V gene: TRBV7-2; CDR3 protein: CASSPYRDREAYEQFF